Shown below are 2 T cell receptor beta chains from a single sample sequenced in a study of T-cell memory formation after mild COVID-19. One entry per CDR3 protein, called by TCRdb with MiXCR from the 5' RACE reads. The repertoire holds 110,000 or so distinct CDR3 sequences, with approximately 22% as singletons. The specimen sequenced was PBMCs or a T cell subset sorted from them (not recorded which). Every receptor here comes from a man younger than 35 who had mild COVID-19 (a few samples of this study predate the infection). Cell type and time point are not known.

The J gene is TRBJ2-4, the V gene TRBV12-3 or TRBV12-4; the D gene could be TRBD1 or TRBD2 (6 bases each). The CDR3 totals 15 residues. V lost 3 bases to trimming and J lost 8 bases, with 17 bases between them. CDR3 in DNA: TGTGCCAGCAGTTTGATTAGGGGGGCAAGGGACATTCAGTACTTC. Translated, it gives CASSLIRGARDIQYF.

The rearrangement uses TRBV27 and TRBJ2-7; TRBD1 aligns across 10 bases. Looked up from germline, CDR1 is MNHEY and CDR2 is SMNVEV (reference sequence). The length of the CDR3 is 14 residues. Trimming at V came to 5 bases and at J to 3 bases, leaving 4 bases not matched to a gene. The CDR3: CASSPGQGFYEQYF. CDR3 coding DNA: TGTGCCAGCAGTCCGGGACAGGGGTTCTACGAGCAGTACTTC.